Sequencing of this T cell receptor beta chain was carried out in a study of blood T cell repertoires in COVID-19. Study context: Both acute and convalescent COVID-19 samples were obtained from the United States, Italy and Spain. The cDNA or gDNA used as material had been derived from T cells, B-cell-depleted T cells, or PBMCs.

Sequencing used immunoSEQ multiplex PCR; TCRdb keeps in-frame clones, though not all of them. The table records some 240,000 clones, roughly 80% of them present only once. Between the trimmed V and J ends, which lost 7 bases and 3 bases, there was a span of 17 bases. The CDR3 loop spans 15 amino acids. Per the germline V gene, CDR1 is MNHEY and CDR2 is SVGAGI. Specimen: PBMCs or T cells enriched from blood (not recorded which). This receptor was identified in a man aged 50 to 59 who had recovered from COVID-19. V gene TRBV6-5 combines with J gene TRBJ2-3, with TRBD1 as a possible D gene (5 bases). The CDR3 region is CASTAGASKTDTQYF. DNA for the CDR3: TGTGCCAGCACCGCTGGGGCCTCCAAGACAGATACGCAGTATTTT.